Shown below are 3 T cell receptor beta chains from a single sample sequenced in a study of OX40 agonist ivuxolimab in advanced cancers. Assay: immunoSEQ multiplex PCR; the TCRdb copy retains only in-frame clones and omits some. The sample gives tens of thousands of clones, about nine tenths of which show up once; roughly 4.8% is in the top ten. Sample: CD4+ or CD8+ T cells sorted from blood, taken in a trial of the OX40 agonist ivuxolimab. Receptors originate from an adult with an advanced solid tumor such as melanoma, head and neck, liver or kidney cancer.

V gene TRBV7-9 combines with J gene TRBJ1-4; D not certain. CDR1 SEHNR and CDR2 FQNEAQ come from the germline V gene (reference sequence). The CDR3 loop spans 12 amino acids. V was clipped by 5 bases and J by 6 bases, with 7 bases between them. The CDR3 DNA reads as TGTGCCAGCAGCCAATTATATGAAAAACTGTTTTTT. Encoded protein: CASSQLYEKLFF. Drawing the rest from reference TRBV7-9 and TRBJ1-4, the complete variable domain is DTGVSQNPRHKITKRGQNVTFRCDPISEHNRLYWYRQTLGQGPEFLTYFQNEAQLEKSRLLSDRFSAERPKGSFSTLEIQRTEQGDSAMYLCASSQLYEKLFFGSGTQLSVL.

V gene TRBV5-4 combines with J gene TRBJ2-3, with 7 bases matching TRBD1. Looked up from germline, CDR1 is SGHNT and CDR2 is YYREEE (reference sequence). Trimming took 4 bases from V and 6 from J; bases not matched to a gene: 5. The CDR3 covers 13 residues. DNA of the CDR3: TGTGCCAGCAGCCGTGGGACAGATGATACGCAGTATTTT. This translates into CASSRGTDDTQYF.

Written as DNA, the CDR3 is TGTGCCAGCAGCCTAGGGACTAGCGGGAGCATGAGAGATACGCAGTATTTT. Encoded protein: CASSLGTSGSMRDTQYF. V and J are TRBV11-3 and TRBJ2-3; 14 nucleotides align to TRBD2. The CDR3 is made up of 17 amino acids. Germline CDR1 reads SGHNT; CDR2 reads YENEEA. V lost 5 bases, J lost 5 bases, and 9 bases stayed unmatched.